The 24 T cell receptor beta chains given below trace back to one sample, sequenced in a study of identical twins. TCRdb recomputed calls from the 5' RACE reads with MiXCR, one row per CDR3 protein. The sample has 450,000 to 650,000 distinct CDR3 sequences; 7.5% to 10% are singletons. The same data also went into a second study, on yellow fever vaccine responses in identical twins.

Sequenced material: PBMCs. The receptors were sampled from a woman younger than 35 in good health.

This clonotype was seen more than once but under ten times. V gene TRBV6-1 combines with J gene TRBJ2-5, with D possibly TRBD2 on 5 matching bases. V lost 7 bases and J 2 bases, leaving 11 bases between the germline ends. The CDR3 extends over 13 amino acids. Germline V gene sequence: CDR1 MNHNS, CDR2 SASEGT. CDR3 coding DNA: TGTGCCAGCATAAAGGGCGGGCAAGAGACCCAGTACTTC. Translating gives CASIKGGQETQYF.

In regard to this clonotype: This could be a read error, since a much larger clone is one nucleotide away. The J gene is TRBJ1-4, the V gene TRBV28; D ambiguous. This CDR3 comprises 11 residues. Germline lookup yields CDR1 MDHEN and CDR2 SYDVKM. V lost 6 bases to trimming and J lost 11 bases, with 10 bases between them. The CDR3 sequence: CASSPRDKLFF. CDR3 sequence (DNA): TGTGCCAGCAGCCCCCGGGATAAACTGTTTTTT.

The genes are TRBV12-3 or TRBV12-4 and TRBJ2-5; 16 nucleotides match TRBD2. This CDR3 comprises 17 residues. The V and J ends lost 7 bases and 5 bases, in that order; junction bases with no gene match: 10. This chain's CDR3 is CASNPGLAGGRRETQYF. CDR3 in DNA: TGTGCCAGCAATCCGGGACTAGCGGGGGGGCGAAGGGAGACCCAGTACTTC.

This clonotype was counted at least ten times. The chain employs TRBV13 and TRBJ2-2; no reliable D call. V was clipped by 0 bases and J by 1 base, with 15 bases between them. The CDR3 is 18 residues long. Germline lookup yields CDR1 PRHDT and CDR2 FYEKMQ (reference sequence). The CDR3 DNA reads TGTGCCAGCAGCTTAGGACCCCGGAGAGCCAAGAACACCGGGGAGCTGTTTTTT. This codes for CASSLGPRRAKNTGELFF.

This clonotype was seen ten or more times. The chain recombines TRBV6-5 with TRBJ2-2; D possibly matches TRBD1 or TRBD2 (6 bases each). The CDR3 runs 17 residues. Germline loops: CDR1 MNHEY, CDR2 SVGAGI. Trimming took 4 bases from V and 2 from J, leaving 17 bases between them. CDR3 nucleotides: TGTGCCAGCAGTTGGGCGTCGGCGGGGACAAACACCGGGGAGCTGTTTTTT. Its translation: CASSWASAGTNTGELFF.

The table lists this clonotype with a few counts. The chain combines TRBV6-2 or TRBV6-3 with TRBJ2-1; 8 positions match TRBD1. V shed 6 bases and J 8 bases; nucleotides not matched to a gene: 9. The CDR3 runs 14 residues. Germline V CDR1 and CDR2: MNHEY, SVGEGT. DNA for the CDR3: TGTGCCAGCAGCCCGGACAGGGTGACAGATGAGCAGTTCTTC. Translated, it gives CASSPDRVTDEQFF.

This chain connects TRBV5-1 to TRBJ2-7; no clear D. CDR1 SGHRS and CDR2 YFSETQ come from the germline V gene. V was trimmed by 2 bases and J by 1 base, leaving 13 bases between them. The CDR3 loop spans 15 amino acids. The CDR3 sequence is CASSLRQANSYEQYF. CDR3 in DNA: TGCGCCAGCAGCTTAAGGCAGGCGAATTCCTACGAGCAGTACTTC.

In its sample, this clonotype was seen a few times. The junction shows a germline mismatch at one end, possibly a read error. The chain uses TRBV7-9 and TRBJ2-7, with D perhaps matching TRBD2 (5 bases). The germline V gene has CDR1 SEHNR and CDR2 FQNEAQ (reference sequence). The CDR3 loop spans 13 amino acids. The CDR3 region has the DNA TGTGCCAGCAGCTTAGGAGAGGGAATGAACACTTACTGG. Protein sequence: CASSLGEGMNTYW.

This clonotype was seen repeatedly, ten times or more. The chain employs TRBV7-2 and TRBJ2-5; no firm D call. CDR3 length: 12 amino acids. V was shortened by 5 bases and J by 5 bases, with 9 bases between the two germline ends. From germline, CDR1 is SGHTA and CDR2 FQGNSA. In nucleotides, the CDR3 is TGTGCCAGCAGCCCAGGATGGGAGACCCAGTACTTC. It specifies CASSPGWETQYF.

The J gene is TRBJ1-5, the V gene TRBV20-1; D is uncertain. Deletions cut 1 base from V and 7 bases from J, with 11 bases between. The CDR3 totals 13 residues. The V gene's germline CDR1 is DFQATT and CDR2 SNEGSKA (reference sequence). In nucleotides, the CDR3 is TGCAGTGCTAGAGGCCATGAGGCCCAGCCCCAGCATTTT. Translation gives CSARGHEAQPQHF.

This clonotype was seen only a few times. V is TRBV4-2 and J is TRBJ2-1, with D possibly being TRBD1 or TRBD2 (6 bases each). V lost 6 bases, J lost 2 bases, and 14 bases lay in between. Germline V gene sequence: CDR1 LGHNA, CDR2 YNFKEQ. The CDR3 is 15 residues long. Written as DNA, the CDR3 is TGTGCCAGCAGACAGACTAGGACAGCCTACAATGAGCAGTTCTTC. Translating gives CASRQTRTAYNEQFF.

This clonotype was counted at least ten times. CDR3 loop: CASSLLGTTLSYNEQFF. As DNA, the CDR3 is TGCGCCAGCAGCTTGCTCGGGACGACCCTCTCCTACAATGAGCAGTTCTTC. V and J are TRBV5-1 and TRBJ2-1; D possibly matches TRBD1 or TRBD2 (5 bases each). In germline, CDR1 is SGHRS, CDR2 YFSETQ. The CDR3 is 17 residues long. The V end was cut by 1 base, the J end by 0 bases, with 14 bases between.

In its sample, this clonotype was seen many times. The rearrangement uses TRBV15 and TRBJ2-1; TRBD2 is a possible D gene (6 bases). The CDR3 sequence is 15 residues long. V was shortened by 2 bases and J by 7 bases, with 15 bases between the two germline ends. Germline CDR1 is LNHNV and CDR2 is YYDKDF (reference sequence). The CDR3 reads CATSRSGLSGNEQFF. CDR3 bases: TGTGCCACCAGCAGATCCGGACTAAGCGGGAATGAGCAGTTCTTC.

This clonotype was picked up a small number of times. The chain is built from TRBV7-3 and TRBJ2-2; D is unclear. Germline CDR1 reads SGHTA; CDR2 reads FQGTGA. The CDR3 sequence is 13 residues long. The V end lost 0 bases, the J end lost 6 bases, and 5 bases lay between the germline ends. The CDR3 sequence is CASSLTFPGELFF. In DNA form, the CDR3 reads TGTGCCAGCAGCTTAACGTTCCCCGGGGAGCTGTTTTTT.

As regards this clonotype: A read error may account for a junction end that differs from germline. The V gene is TRBV5-6, the J gene TRBJ2-1; D gene uncertain. This CDR3 contains 13 residues. Germline CDR1 SGHDT, CDR2 YYEEEE. The CDR3 is CASSLEVREEQLF. CDR3 coding DNA: TGTGCCAGCAGCTTGGAGGTAAGGGAAGAGCAGCTCTTC.

The V call is TRBV27, the J call TRBJ2-2; 7 bases agree with TRBD2. This CDR3 comprises 18 residues. V trimming: 6 bases; J trimming: 2 bases; junction bases outside the gene matches: 15. The germline CDR1 and CDR2 sequences are MNHEY and SMNVEV (reference sequence). The CDR3 spells CASSRLYGRRGNTGELFF. The CDR3 DNA reads as TGTGCCAGCAGCCGCTTGTACGGGAGGAGAGGAAACACCGGGGAGCTGTTTTTT.

This clonotype was recorded many times. The J gene is TRBJ2-7, the V gene TRBV28, with D unclear. Germline CDR1 and CDR2: MDHEN and SYDVKM. The CDR3 contains 13 residues. The V and J ends lost 5 bases and 7 bases respectively, with 15 bases between them. This CDR3 is CASSTPIRGEQYF. CDR3 coding DNA: TGTGCCAGCAGTACACCTATTCGTGGGGAGCAGTACTTC.

The sample holds a few counts of this clonotype. The rearrangement uses TRBV11-2 and TRBJ2-6, with D perhaps matching TRBD1 (5 bases). The germline gives CDR1 SGHAT, CDR2 FQNNGV. The CDR3 is 19 residues long. The V end was cut by 7 bases, the J end by 1 base, with 23 bases between. CDR3 amino acids: CASTQMGRVGRSGANVLTF. The CDR3 DNA sequence: TGTGCCAGCACCCAGATGGGCAGGGTTGGACGTTCTGGGGCCAACGTCCTGACTTTC.

With regard to this clonotype: A much bigger clone sits one base away, suggesting this may be a read error. V and J are TRBV12-3 or TRBV12-4 and TRBJ2-5; possible D gene TRBD2, 6 bases. This CDR3 has 17 residues. The CDR3 here is CPSSSSGQGRGKETQYF. The CDR3 coding sequence is TGTCCCAGCAGTTCCTCGGGGCAGGGACGCGGGAAAGAGACCCAGTACTTC.

V and J are TRBV2 and TRBJ2-1; a weak D match, TRBD1 (5 bases). V lost 3 bases, J lost 7 bases, and 16 bases lay in between. The CDR3 has 15 residues. Germline CDR1 and CDR2: SNHLY and FYNNEI. The CDR3 sequence is CASSEVAGPMNEQFF. The CDR3 DNA follows: TGTGCCAGCAGTGAGGTGGCAGGGCCTATGAATGAGCAGTTCTTC.

This clonotype appeared many times. The chain is built from TRBV12-3 or TRBV12-4 and TRBJ1-1, with TRBD1 matching 8 bases. V trimming: 6 bases; J trimming: 4 bases; junction bases outside the gene matches: 7. The CDR3 has 14 amino acids. CDR3 coding DNA: TGTGCCAGCAGCCCCAGGACAGGGAGCACTGAAGCTTTCTTT. Translation: CASSPRTGSTEAFF.

This clonotype was seen just once. The V and J genes are TRBV12-5 and TRBJ2-1; TRBD2 might be the D (6 bases). The germline gives CDR1 LGHNT, CDR2 FRNRAP. Deletions cut 3 bases from V and 10 bases from J, with 19 bases between. The CDR3 covers 15 residues. The chain's CDR3 is CASGLAAGWGGEQFF. DNA for the CDR3: TGTGCTAGTGGTTTAGCGGCGGGATGGGGTGGGGAGCAGTTCTTC.

Concerning this clonotype itself: At one of its ends the junction is not consistent with the germline gene, which may arise from a read error. The rearrangement uses TRBV7-3 and TRBJ2-1, with 10 bases that match TRBD2. Looked up from germline, CDR1 is SGHTA and CDR2 is FQGTGA. The CDR3 totals 16 residues. The CDR3 reads CASSLTSGGGYNDQFF. The CDR3 DNA follows: TGTGCCAGCAGCTTAACGAGCGGGGGGGGGTACAATGATCAGTTCTTC.

This clonotype was detected a few times. The rearrangement joins TRBV5-1 to TRBJ2-1, with 13 bases lining up with TRBD2. Trimming at V came to 0 bases and at J to 9 bases, leaving 9 bases not matched to a gene. The CDR3 spans 17 residues. CDR1 and CDR2 (germline): SGHRS, YFSETQ. CDR3 nucleotide sequence: TGCGCCAGCAGCTTGGGGGGACTAGCGGGACCATTTACTGAGCAGTTCTTC. It codes for CASSLGGLAGPFTEQFF.